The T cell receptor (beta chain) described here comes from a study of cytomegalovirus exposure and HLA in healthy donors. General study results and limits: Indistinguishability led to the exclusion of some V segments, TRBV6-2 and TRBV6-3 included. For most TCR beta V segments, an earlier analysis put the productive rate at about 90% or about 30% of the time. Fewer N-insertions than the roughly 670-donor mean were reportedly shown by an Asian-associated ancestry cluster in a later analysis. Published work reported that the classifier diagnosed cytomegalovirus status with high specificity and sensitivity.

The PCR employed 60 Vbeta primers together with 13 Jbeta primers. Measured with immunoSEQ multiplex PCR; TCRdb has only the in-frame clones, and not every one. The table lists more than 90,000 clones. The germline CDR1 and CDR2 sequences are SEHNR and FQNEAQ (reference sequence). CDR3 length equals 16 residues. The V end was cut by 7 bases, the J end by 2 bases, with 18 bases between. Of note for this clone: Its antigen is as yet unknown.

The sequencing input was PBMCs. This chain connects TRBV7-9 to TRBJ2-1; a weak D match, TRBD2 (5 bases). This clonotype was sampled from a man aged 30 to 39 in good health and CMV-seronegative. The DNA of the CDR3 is TGTGCCAGCACTTCCGCGCTAGCTGACACCTACAATGAGCAGTTCTTC. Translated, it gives CASTSALADTYNEQFF.